The T cell receptor (beta chain) described here comes from a study of PD-1 blockade in mismatch repair-deficient tumors. Looking at the study overall: All were previously treated, progressing patients with some twelve mismatch repair-deficient cancer types. General study findings and limits: Tumor-resident clones, often absent from pretreatment blood, expanded after pembrolizumab and then contracted.

Worth noting for this clone: What it recognizes is unknown.

PCR or immunohistochemistry showed mismatch repair deficiency in every enrolled patient. TCRdb keeps only in-frame clones here, not all; method: immunoSEQ multiplex PCR. The table includes 70,000 to 95,000 clones, 65% to 85% detected once. Germline CDR1 MDHEN, CDR2 SYDVKM. CDR3 length: 13 amino acids. V was pared by 6 bases and J by 0 bases, with 8 bases between. This TCR came from an adult with mismatch repair-deficient cancer. The sequencing used peripheral blood, collected 44 weeks after starting pembrolizumab. The rearrangement links TRBV28 to TRBJ1-1; D unclear. The CDR3 DNA is TGTGCCAGCAGCCCGAACTTGAACACTGAAGCTTTCTTT. It codes for CASSPNLNTEAFF.